These 13 T cell receptor beta chains were all obtained from the same sample, sequenced in a study of T cell responses to AZD1222 COVID-19 vaccine. Clones were sequenced by immunoSEQ multiplex PCR, and TCRdb holds only the in-frame ones, with some missing. Of over 110,000 clones listed, almost 95% are singletons. The material was peripheral blood, obtained 28 days after the second AZD1222 dose. The receptors come from an adult who received the AZD1222 COVID-19 vaccine.

This rearrangement joins TRBV19 to TRBJ2-7; unclear D gene. Germline assignment: CDR1 LNHDA and CDR2 SQIVND (reference sequence). V shed 5 bases and J shed 5 bases, with 7 bases lying between them. This CDR3 region has 11 residues. The CDR3 protein is CASSQVNEQYF. DNA for the CDR3: TGTGCCAGTAGTCAGGTAAACGAGCAGTACTTC.

The chain links TRBV5-5 to TRBJ1-1, with D possibly matching TRBD1 (6 bases). Germline V lookup: CDR1 SGHKS, CDR2 YYEKEE (reference sequence). The V and J ends lost 1 base and 3 bases respectively, with 22 bases between them. The CDR3 sequence is 18 residues long. The CDR3 bases are TGTGCCAGCAGCTTGTCGGCAGGGGCTATTTTACTGGACACTGAAGCTTTCTTT. It encodes CASSLSAGAILLDTEAFF.

The V and J genes are TRBV7-2 and TRBJ2-3; the match to TRBD2 covers 10 bases. Germline lookup yields CDR1 SGHTA and CDR2 FQGNSA. With V trimmed by 5 bases and J by 7 bases, 12 bases remained unmatched. The CDR3 sequence is 16 residues long. CDR3: CASSPRSGGAVNTQYF. For the CDR3, the DNA is TGTGCCAGCAGCCCTCGGAGCGGGGGGGCCGTTAATACGCAGTATTTT.

In its sample, this clone was seen a few times. The genes are TRBV5-1 and TRBJ1-1; TRBD1 might be the D (5 bases). The V gene's germline CDR1 is SGHRS and CDR2 YFSETQ. This CDR3 is 15 amino acids long. Trimming removed 4 bases at V and 7 bases at J, with 20 bases between. CDR3: CASSPLGGEGSEAFF. Written as DNA, the CDR3 is TGCGCCAGCAGCCCGCTGGGAGGAGAGGGGAGTGAAGCTTTCTTT.

The chain links TRBV7-9 to TRBJ1-4; 7 bases map to TRBD1. The V gene's germline CDR1 is SEHNR and CDR2 FQNEAQ (reference sequence). This CDR3 has 16 amino acids. Trimming at V came to 4 bases and at J to 0 bases, leaving 5 bases not matched to a gene. CDR3 region: CASSSRQGSTNEKLFF. CDR3 DNA: TGTGCCAGCAGCTCACGACAGGGCTCAACTAATGAAAAACTGTTTTTT. Together with reference TRBV7-9 and TRBJ1-4, the CDR3 gives the full variable domain: DTGVSQNPRHKITKRGQNVTFRCDPISEHNRLYWYRQTLGQGPEFLTYFQNEAQLEKSRLLSDRFSAERPKGSFSTLEIQRTEQGDSAMYLCASSSRQGSTNEKLFFGSGTQLSVL.

The CDR3 DNA is TGTGCCTGGAGTTGGGCACAATCCTACGAGCAGTACGTC. Amino acid sequence: CAWSWAQSYEQYV. This rearrangement joins TRBV30 to TRBJ2-7; D is unresolved. This CDR3 is built from 13 residues. Trimming left V 2 bases short and J 1 base short, with 9 bases between. Germline CDR1 and CDR2: GTSNPN and SVGIG (reference sequence).

The chain links TRBV9 to TRBJ2-1, with 9 nucleotides matching TRBD2. The CDR3 is 15 amino acids. V shed 1 base and J 5 bases; nucleotides not matched to a gene: 4. Per the germline V gene, CDR1 is SGDLS and CDR2 is YYNGEE. CDR3 amino acids: CASSVWASGDNEQFF. The CDR3 coding sequence is TGTGCCAGCAGCGTATGGGCTAGCGGGGACAATGAGCAGTTCTTC.

Here the CDR3 DNA reads TGTGCCAGCAGCCCCCGACAGGGCGCGCACTATGGCTACACCTTC. Translating gives CASSPRQGAHYGYTF. This sequence joins TRBV7-3 and TRBJ1-2; TRBD1 agrees at 7 bases. With 5 bases clipped from V and 3 bases from J, the junction kept 9 bases outside the gene matches. The germline V gene encodes CDR1 SGHTA and CDR2 FQGTGA. The CDR3 runs to 15 residues. The variable domain in full, completed from reference TRBV7-3 and TRBJ1-2, reads GAGVSQTPSNKVTEKGKYVELRCDPISGHTALYWYRQSLGQGPEFLIYFQGTGAADDSGLPNDRFFAVRPEGSVSTLKIQRTERGDSAVYLCASSPRQGAHYGYTFGSGTRLTVV.

The gene calls are TRBV4-2 and TRBJ2-2; TRBD2 matches at 14 bases. Germline CDR1 is LGHNA and CDR2 is YNFKEQ. V gave up 1 base and J gave up 6 bases; unmatched junction bases: 4. The CDR3 consists of 17 residues. The CDR3 sequence: CASSQVTSGGAAGELFF. CDR3 bases: TGTGCCAGCAGCCAAGTGACTAGCGGGGGGGCCGCCGGGGAGCTGTTTTTT.

The CDR3 region has the DNA TGTGCCAGTAGTGCCGGAGGAAACACCATATATTTT. Amino acids: CASSAGGNTIYF. The chain carries TRBV19 and TRBJ1-3; D gene uncertain. The CDR3 consists of 12 residues. Trimming stripped 5 bases from V and 4 bases from J, with 6 bases between. Germline V gene lookup returns CDR1 LNHDA and CDR2 SQIVND (reference sequence).

V is TRBV9 and J is TRBJ1-1, with D unclear. CDR1 and CDR2 from the germline V gene are SGDLS and YYNGEE. Trimming removed 3 bases at V and 0 bases at J, with 9 bases between. The CDR3 spans 14 residues. For the CDR3, the DNA is TGTGCCAGCAGCGCCTACAGCATGAACACTGAAGCTTTCTTT. It is translated as CASSAYSMNTEAFF.

The sample holds one count of this clone. The chain recombines TRBV19 with TRBJ2-7; 9 bases are shared with TRBD1. CDR1 LNHDA and CDR2 SQIVND come from the germline V gene (reference sequence). CDR3 length: 15 residues. The trim removed 3 bases at V and 5 bases at J, leaving 8 bases unmatched. The CDR3 sequence is CASSIPGQGGHEQYF. The CDR3 DNA sequence: TGTGCCAGTAGTATCCCGGGACAGGGTGGCCACGAGCAGTACTTC. Full variable domain (remainder filled in from reference TRBV19 and TRBJ2-7): DGGITQSPKYLFRKEGQNVTLSCEQNLNHDAMYWYRQDPGQGLRLIYYSQIVNDFQKGDIAEGYSVSREKKESFPLTVTSAQKNPTAFYLCASSIPGQGGHEQYFGPGTRLTVT.

The chain combines TRBV5-5 with TRBJ1-1; D may be TRBD1 (5 bases). The V gene lost 1 base and the J gene lost 4 bases, with 14 bases spanning the gap. CDR3 length equals 15 residues. CDR1 and CDR2 (germline): SGHKS, YYEKEE (reference sequence). This CDR3 is CASSLLEGIGTEAFF. The CDR3 DNA reads TGTGCCAGCAGCTTGTTGGAGGGGATTGGCACTGAAGCTTTCTTT.